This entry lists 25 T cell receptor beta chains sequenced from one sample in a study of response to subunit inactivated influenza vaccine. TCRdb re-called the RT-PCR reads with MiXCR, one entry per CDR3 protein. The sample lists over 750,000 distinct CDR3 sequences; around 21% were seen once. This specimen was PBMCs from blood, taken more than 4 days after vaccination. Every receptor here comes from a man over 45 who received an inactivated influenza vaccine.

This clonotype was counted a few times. The CDR3 is CASSPGGFQPQHF. CDR3 nucleotide sequence: TGTGCCAGCTCACCGGGGGGGTTTCAGCCCCAGCATTTT. This rearrangement joins TRBV18 to TRBJ1-5, with D possibly being TRBD1 (5 bases). V dropped 3 bases and J dropped 6 bases, with 9 bases sitting between them. Germline assignment: CDR1 KGHSH and CDR2 LQKENI. The CDR3 contains 13 residues.

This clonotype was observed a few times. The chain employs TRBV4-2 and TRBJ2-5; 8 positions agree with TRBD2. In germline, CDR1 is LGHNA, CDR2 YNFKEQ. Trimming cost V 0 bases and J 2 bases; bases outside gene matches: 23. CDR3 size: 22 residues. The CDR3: CASSQDLGTRTSRVGPQETQYF. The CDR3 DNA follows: TGTGCCAGCAGCCAAGATTTGGGTACTCGGACTAGCCGAGTAGGACCACAAGAGACCCAGTACTTC.

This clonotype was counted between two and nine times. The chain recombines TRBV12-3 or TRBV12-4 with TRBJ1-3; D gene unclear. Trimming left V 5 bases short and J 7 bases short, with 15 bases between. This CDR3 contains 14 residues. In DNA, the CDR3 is TGTGCCAGCAGTGGACGGTCGGTTAGGAACACCATATATTTT. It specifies CASSGRSVRNTIYF.

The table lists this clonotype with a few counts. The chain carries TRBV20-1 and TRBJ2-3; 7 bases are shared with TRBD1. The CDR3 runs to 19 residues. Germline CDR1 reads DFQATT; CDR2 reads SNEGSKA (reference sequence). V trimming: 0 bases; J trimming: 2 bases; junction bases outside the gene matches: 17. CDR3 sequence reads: CSARDLQDRKETNTDTQYF. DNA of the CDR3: TGCAGTGCTAGAGATCTTCAGGACAGGAAGGAAACTAACACAGATACGCAGTATTTT.

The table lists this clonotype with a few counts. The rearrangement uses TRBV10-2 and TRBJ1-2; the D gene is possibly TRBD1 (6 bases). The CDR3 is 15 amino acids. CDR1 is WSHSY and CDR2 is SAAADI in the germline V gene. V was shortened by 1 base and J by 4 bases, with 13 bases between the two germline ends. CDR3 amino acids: CASSEYTGGRYGYTF. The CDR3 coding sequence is TGCGCCAGCAGTGAGTACACCGGGGGCCGCTATGGCTACACCTTC.

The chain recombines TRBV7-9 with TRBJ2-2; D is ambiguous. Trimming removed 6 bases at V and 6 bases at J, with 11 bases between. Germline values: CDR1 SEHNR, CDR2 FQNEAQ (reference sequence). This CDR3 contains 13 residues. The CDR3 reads CASRFPGPGELFF. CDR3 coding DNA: TGTGCCAGCAGGTTTCCGGGCCCCGGGGAGCTGTTTTTT.

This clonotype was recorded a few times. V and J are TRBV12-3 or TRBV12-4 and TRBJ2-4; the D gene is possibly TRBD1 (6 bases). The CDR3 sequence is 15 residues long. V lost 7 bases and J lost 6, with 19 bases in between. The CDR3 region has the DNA TGTGCCAGCACCGTGGGGCAGGGGTTTTTAAACATTCAGTACTTC. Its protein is CASTVGQGFLNIQYF.

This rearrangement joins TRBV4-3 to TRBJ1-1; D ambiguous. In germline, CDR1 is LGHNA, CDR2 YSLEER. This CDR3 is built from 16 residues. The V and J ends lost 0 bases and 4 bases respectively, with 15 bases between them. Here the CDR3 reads CASSQEPLGRVTEAFF. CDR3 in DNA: TGCGCCAGCAGCCAAGAACCCCTTGGGAGAGTCACTGAAGCTTTCTTT.

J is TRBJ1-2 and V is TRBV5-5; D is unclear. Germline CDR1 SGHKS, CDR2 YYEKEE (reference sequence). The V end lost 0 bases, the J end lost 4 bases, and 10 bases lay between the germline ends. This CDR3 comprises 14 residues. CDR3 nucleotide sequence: TGTGCCAGCAGCTTGGACAGACTGGTCTATGGCTACACCTTC. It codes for CASSLDRLVYGYTF.

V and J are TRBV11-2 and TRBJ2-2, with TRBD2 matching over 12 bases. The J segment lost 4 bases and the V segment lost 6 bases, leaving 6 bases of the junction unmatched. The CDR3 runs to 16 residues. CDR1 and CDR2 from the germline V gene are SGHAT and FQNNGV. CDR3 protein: CASRPLAGGPTGELFF. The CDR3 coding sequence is TGTGCCAGCAGACCACTAGCGGGGGGTCCCACCGGGGAGCTGTTTTTT.

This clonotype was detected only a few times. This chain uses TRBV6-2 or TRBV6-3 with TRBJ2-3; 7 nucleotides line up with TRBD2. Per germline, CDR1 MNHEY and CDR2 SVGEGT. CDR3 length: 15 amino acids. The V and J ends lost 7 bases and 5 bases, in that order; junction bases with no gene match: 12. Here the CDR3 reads CASTQERGMRDTQYF. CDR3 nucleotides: TGTGCCAGCACCCAAGAGCGGGGCATGAGAGATACGCAGTATTTT.

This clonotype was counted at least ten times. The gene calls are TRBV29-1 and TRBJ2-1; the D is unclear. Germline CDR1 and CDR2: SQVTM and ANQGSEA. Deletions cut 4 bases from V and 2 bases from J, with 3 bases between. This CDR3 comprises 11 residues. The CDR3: CSVATYNEQFF. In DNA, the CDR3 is TGCAGCGTTGCAACCTACAATGAGCAGTTCTTC.

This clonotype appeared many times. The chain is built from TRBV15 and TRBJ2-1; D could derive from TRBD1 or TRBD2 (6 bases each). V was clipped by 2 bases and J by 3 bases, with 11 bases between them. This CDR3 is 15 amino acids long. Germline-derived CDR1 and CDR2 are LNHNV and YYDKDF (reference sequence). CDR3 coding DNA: TGTGCCACCAGCAGAAGGGGGGCGAACTACAATGAGCAGTTCTTC. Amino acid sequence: CATSRRGANYNEQFF.

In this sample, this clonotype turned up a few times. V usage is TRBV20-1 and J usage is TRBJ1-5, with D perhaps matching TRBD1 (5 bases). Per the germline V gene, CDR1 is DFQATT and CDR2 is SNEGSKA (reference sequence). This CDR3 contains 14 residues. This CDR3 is CSVVWGGSNQPQHF. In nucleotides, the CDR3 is TGCAGCGTTGTGTGGGGGGGGAGCAATCAGCCCCAGCATTTT.

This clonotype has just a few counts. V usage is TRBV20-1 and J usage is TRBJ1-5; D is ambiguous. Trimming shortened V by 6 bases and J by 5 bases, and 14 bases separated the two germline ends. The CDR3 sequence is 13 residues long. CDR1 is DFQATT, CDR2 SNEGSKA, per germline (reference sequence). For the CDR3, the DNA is TGCAGTGCCGCTCTGGGGTTCGATCAGCCCCAGCATTTT. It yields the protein CSAALGFDQPQHF.

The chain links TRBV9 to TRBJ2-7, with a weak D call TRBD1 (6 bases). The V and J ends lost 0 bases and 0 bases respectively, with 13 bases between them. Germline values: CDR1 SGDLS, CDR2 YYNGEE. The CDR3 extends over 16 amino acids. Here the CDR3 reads CASSVVAGANSYEQYF. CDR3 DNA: TGTGCCAGCAGCGTAGTGGCAGGGGCCAACTCCTACGAGCAGTACTTC.

For the CDR3, the DNA is TGTGCCAGCAGCCAAGATTCACTAGCGGGAGGGAGGGTAGAGACCCAGTACTTC. It codes for CASSQDSLAGGRVETQYF. The chain has TRBV4-2 and TRBJ2-5; 13 nucleotides agree with TRBD2. CDR1 is LGHNA and CDR2 is YNFKEQ in the germline V gene. This CDR3 is 18 amino acids long. The V segment lost 0 bases and the J segment 4 bases; nucleotides outside the gene matches: 8.

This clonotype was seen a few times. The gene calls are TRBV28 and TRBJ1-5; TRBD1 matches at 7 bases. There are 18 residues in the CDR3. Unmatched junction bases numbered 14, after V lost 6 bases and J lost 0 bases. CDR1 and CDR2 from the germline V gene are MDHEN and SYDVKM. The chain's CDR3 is CASRPPGQLSYSNQPQHF. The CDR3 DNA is TGTGCCAGCAGGCCCCCGGGACAGCTCTCCTATAGCAATCAGCCCCAGCATTTT.

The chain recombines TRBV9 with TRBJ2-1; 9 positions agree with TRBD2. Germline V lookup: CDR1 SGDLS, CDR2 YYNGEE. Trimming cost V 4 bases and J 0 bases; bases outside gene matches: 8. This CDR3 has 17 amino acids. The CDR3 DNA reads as TGTGCCAGCAGCCCGCGGACTAGCGTCAGCTCCTACAATGAGCAGTTCTTC. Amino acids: CASSPRTSVSSYNEQFF.

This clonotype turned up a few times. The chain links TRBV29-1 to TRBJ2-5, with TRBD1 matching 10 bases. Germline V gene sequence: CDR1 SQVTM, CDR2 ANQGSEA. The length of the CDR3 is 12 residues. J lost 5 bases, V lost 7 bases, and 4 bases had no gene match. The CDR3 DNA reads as TGCAGCGCTGGGACAGGGGTGGAGACCCAGTACTTC. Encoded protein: CSAGTGVETQYF. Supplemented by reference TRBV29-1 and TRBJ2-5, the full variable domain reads SAVISQKPSRDICQRGTSLTIQCQVDSQVTMMFWYRQQPGQSLTLIATANQGSEATYESGFVIDKFPISRPNLTFSTLTVSNMSPEDSSIYLCSAGTGVETQYFGPGTRLLVL.

The CDR3 spells CASSLGAGGPSEQYF. In DNA, the CDR3 is TGTGCCAGCAGCTTAGGAGCGGGAGGGCCTAGCGAGCAGTACTTC. The chain has TRBV7-9 and TRBJ2-7, with TRBD2 matching 10 bases. The CDR3 spans 15 residues. V gave up 1 base and J gave up 6 bases; unmatched junction bases: 6. Germline loops: CDR1 SEHNR, CDR2 FQNEAQ (reference sequence).

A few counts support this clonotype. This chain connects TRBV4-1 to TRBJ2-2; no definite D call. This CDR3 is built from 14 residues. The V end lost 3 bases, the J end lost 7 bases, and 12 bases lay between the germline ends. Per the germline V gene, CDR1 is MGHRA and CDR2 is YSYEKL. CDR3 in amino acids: CASSQPTDGGELFF. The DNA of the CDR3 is TGCGCCAGCAGCCAGCCCACAGACGGCGGGGAGCTGTTTTTT.

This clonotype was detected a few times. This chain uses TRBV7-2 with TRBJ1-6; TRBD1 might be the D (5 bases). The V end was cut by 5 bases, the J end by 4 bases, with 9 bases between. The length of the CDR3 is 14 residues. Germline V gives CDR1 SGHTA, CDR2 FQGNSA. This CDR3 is CASSGASYNSPLHF. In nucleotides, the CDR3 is TGTGCCAGCAGCGGGGCCTCTTATAATTCACCCCTCCACTTT.

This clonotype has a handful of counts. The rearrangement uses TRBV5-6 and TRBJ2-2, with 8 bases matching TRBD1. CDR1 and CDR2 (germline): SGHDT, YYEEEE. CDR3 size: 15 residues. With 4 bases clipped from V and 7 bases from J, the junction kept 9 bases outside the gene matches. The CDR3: CASSQKTGVIGELFF. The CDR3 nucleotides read TGTGCCAGCAGCCAAAAGACAGGGGTCATCGGGGAGCTGTTTTTT.

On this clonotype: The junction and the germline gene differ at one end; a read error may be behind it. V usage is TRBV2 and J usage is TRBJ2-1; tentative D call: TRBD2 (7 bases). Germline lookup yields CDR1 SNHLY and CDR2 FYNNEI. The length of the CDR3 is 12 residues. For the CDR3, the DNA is TGTGCCAGCAGCGTTGAATTCGGGGGGCAGGTCTTC. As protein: CASSVEFGGQVF.